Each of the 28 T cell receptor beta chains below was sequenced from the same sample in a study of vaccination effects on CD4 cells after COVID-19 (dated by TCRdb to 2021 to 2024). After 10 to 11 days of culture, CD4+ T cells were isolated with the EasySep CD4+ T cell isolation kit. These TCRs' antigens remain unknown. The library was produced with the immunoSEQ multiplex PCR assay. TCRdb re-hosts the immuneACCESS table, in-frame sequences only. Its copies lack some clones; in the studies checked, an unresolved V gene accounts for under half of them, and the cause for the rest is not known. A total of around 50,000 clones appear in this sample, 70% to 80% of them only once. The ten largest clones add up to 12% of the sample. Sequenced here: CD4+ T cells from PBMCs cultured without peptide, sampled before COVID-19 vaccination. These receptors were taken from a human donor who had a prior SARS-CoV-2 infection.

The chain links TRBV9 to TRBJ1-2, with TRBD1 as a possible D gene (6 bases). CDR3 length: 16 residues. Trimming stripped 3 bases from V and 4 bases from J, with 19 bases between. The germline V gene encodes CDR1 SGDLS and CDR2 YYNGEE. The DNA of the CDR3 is TGTGCCAGCAGCGACGACCTGACTAGGGGGGGCTATGGCTACACCTTC. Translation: CASSDDLTRGGYGYTF.

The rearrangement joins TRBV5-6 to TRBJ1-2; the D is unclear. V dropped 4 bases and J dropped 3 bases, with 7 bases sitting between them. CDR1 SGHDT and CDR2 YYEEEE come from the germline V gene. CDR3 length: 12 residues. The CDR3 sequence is CASSLADYGYTF. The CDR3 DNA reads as TGTGCCAGCAGCCTGGCGGACTATGGCTACACCTTC.

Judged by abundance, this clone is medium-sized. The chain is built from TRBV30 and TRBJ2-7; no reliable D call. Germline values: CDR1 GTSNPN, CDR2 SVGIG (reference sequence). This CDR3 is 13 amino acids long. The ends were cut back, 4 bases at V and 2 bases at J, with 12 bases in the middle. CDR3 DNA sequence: TGTGCCTGGACCCGGGCCAGAACCTACGAGCAGTACTTC. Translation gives CAWTRARTYEQYF.

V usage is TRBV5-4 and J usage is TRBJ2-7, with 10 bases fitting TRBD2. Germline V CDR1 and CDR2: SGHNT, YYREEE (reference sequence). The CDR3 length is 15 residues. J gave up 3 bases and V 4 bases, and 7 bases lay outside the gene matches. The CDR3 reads CASSKGPSGSYEQYF. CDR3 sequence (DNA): TGTGCCAGCAGCAAAGGTCCTAGCGGGAGCTACGAGCAGTACTTC.

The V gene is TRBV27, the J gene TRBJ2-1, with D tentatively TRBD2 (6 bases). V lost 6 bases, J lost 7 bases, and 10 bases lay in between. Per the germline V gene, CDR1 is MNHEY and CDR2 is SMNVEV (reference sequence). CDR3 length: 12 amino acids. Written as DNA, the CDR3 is TGTGCCAGCAGGCGGGGATGGAATGAGCAGTTCTTC. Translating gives CASRRGWNEQFF.

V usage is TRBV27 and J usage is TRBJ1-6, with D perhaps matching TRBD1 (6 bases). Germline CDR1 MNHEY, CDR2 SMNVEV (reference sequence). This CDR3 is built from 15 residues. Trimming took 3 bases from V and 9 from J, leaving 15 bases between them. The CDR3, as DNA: TGTGCCAGCAGTTTTGAACAGGGCTTCGGTTCACCCCTCCACTTT. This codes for CASSFEQGFGSPLHF.

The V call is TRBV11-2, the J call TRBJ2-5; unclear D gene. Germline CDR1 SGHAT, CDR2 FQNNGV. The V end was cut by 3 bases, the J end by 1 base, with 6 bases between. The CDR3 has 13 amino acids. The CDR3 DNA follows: TGTGCCAGCAGCTTCTCTGGCCAAGAGACCCAGTACTTC. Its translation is CASSFSGQETQYF.

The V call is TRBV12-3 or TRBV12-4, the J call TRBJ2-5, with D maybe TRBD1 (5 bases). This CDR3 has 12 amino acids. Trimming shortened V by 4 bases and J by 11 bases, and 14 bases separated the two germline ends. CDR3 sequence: CASSYSGASQYF. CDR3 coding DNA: TGTGCCAGCAGTTATTCTGGGGCATCTCAGTACTTC.

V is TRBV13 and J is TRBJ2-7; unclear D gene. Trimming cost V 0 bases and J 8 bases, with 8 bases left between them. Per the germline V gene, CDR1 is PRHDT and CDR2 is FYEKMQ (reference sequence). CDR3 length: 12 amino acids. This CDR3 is CASSLGLEKQYF. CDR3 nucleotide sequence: TGTGCCAGCAGCTTAGGCCTGGAAAAGCAGTACTTC.

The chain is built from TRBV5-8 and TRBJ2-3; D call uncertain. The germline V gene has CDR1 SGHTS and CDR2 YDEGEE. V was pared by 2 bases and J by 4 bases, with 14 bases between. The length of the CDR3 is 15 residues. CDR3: CASSLYRAWADTQYF. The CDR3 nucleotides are TGTGCCAGCAGCTTATACAGAGCTTGGGCAGATACGCAGTATTTT.

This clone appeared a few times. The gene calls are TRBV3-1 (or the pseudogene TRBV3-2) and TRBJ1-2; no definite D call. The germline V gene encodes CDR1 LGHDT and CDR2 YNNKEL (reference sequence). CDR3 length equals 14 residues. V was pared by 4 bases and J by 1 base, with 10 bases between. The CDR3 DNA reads TGTGCCAGCAGCCCCACCCTTAGTAACTATGGCTACACCTTC. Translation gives CASSPTLSNYGYTF.

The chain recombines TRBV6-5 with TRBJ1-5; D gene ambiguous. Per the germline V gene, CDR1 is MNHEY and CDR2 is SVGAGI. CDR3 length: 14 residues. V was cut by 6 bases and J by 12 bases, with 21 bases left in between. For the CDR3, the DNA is TGTGCCAGCAGGGCACTGGAAGCCGCTGCGGTCCAGCATTTT. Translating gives CASRALEAAAVQHF.

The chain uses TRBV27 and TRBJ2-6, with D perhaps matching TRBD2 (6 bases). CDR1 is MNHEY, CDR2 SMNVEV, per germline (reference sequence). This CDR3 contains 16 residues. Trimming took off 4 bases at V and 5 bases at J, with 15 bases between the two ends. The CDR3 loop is CASSWGVPWRANVLTF. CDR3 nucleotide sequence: TGTGCCAGCAGTTGGGGGGTCCCCTGGAGGGCCAACGTCCTGACTTTC.

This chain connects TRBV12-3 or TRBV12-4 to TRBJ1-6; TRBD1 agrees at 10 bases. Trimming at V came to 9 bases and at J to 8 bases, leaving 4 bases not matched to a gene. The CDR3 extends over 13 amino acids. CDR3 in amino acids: CASAGQGDSPLHF. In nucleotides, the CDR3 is TGTGCCAGTGCCGGACAGGGGGATTCACCCCTCCACTTT.

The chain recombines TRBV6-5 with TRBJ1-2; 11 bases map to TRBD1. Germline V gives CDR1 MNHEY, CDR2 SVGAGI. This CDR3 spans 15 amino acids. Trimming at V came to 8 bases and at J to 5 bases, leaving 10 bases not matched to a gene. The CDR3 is CASRSRDRGIYGYTF. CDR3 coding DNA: TGTGCCAGCCGGAGCCGGGACAGGGGGATTTATGGCTACACCTTC.

The CDR3 loop reads CASSLGGYSNQPQHF. In DNA, the CDR3 is TGTGCCAGCAGCTTAGGGGGTTACAGCAATCAGCCCCAGCATTTT. The rearrangement links TRBV11-3 to TRBJ1-5, with D uncertain. Germline lookup yields CDR1 SGHNT and CDR2 YENEEA. Trimming stripped 1 base from V and 1 base from J, with 8 bases between. The CDR3 spans 15 residues.

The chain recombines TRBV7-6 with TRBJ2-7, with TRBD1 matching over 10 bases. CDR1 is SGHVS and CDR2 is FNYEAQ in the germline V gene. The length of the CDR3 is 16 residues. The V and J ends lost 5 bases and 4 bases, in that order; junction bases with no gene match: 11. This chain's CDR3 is CASSQSSGTGAYEQYF. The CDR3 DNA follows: TGTGCCAGCAGCCAATCCTCCGGGACAGGGGCGTACGAGCAGTACTTC.

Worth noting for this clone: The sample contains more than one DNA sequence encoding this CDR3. The CDR3: CASSLAGQNYEQYF. The CDR3 DNA reads as TGTGCCAGCAGCTTAGCGGGACAAAACTACGAGCAGTACTTC. The rearrangement joins TRBV7-2 to TRBJ2-7; D is possibly TRBD1 (6 bases). V gave up 0 bases and J gave up 3 bases, with 9 bases separating them. The CDR3 extends over 14 amino acids. Germline assignment: CDR1 SGHTA and CDR2 FQGNSA.

CDR3 protein: CASSLGRAGANVLTF. The CDR3 DNA sequence: TGTGCCAGCAGCTTAGGTCGGGCTGGGGCCAACGTCCTGACTTTC. The chain employs TRBV11-1 and TRBJ2-6; D gene uncertain. The germline V gene has CDR1 SGHAT and CDR2 FQDESV (reference sequence). The germline V and J ends were trimmed by 1 base and 2 bases, with 6 bases remaining between them. CDR3 size: 15 residues.

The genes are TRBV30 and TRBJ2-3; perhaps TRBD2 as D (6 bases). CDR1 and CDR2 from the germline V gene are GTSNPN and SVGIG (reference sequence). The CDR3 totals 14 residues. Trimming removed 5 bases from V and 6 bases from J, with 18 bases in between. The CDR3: CAWVAGLEGDTQYF. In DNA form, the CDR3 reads TGTGCCTGGGTGGCGGGGCTCGAGGGGGATACGCAGTATTTT.

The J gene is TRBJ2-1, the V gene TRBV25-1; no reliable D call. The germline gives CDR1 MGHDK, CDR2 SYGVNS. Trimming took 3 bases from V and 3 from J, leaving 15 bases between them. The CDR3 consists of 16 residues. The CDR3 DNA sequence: TGTGCCAGCAGTGATCCGCGCGGAAACGGCTACAATGAGCAGTTCTTC. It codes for CASSDPRGNGYNEQFF.

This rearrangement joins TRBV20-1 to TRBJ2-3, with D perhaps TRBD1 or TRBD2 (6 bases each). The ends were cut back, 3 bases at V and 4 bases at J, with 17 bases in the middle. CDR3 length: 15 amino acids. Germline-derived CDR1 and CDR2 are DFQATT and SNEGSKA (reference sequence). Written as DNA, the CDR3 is TGCAGTGCTAGTTCCGGGGGCCGTCGGTCAGATACGCAGTATTTT. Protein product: CSASSGGRRSDTQYF.

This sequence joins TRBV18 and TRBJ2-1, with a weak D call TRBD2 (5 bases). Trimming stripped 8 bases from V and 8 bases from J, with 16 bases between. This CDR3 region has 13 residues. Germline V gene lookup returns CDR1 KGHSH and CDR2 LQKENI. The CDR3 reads CASRGQEADEQFF. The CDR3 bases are TGTGCCAGCCGCGGGCAGGAAGCCGATGAGCAGTTCTTC. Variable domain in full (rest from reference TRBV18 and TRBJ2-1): NAGVMQNPRHLVRRRGQEARLRCSPMKGHSHVYWYRQLPEEGLKFMVYLQKENIIDESGMPKERFSAEFPKEGPSILRIQQVVRGDSAAYFCASRGQEADEQFFGPGTRLTVL.

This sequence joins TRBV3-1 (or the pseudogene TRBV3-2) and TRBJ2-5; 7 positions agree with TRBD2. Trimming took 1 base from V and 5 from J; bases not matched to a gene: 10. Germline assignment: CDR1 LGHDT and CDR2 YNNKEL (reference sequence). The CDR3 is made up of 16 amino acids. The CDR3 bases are TGTGCCAGCAGCCAAGGGGGGAGGGGCGAGGCGGAGACCCAGTACTTC. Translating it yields CASSQGGRGEAETQYF.

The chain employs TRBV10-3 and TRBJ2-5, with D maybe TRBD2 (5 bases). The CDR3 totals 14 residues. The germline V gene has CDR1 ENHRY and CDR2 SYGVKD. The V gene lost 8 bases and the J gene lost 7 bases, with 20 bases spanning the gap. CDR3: CAIGGSRTVWTQYF. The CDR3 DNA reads TGTGCCATCGGTGGGAGCCGGACCGTCTGGACCCAGTACTTC.

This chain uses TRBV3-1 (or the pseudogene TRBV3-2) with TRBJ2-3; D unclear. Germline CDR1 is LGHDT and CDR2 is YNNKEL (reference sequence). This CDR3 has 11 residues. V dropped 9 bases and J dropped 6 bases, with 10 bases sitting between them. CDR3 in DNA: TGTGCCAGAGGAGTTTCGGATACGCAGTATTTT. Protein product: CARGVSDTQYF.

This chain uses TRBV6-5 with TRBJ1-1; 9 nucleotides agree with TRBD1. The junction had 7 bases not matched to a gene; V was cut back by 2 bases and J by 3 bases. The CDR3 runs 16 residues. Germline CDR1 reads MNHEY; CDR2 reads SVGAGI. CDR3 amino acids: CASSYRGQGWDTEAFF. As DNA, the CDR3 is TGTGCCAGCAGTTACAGGGGACAGGGTTGGGACACTGAAGCTTTCTTT.

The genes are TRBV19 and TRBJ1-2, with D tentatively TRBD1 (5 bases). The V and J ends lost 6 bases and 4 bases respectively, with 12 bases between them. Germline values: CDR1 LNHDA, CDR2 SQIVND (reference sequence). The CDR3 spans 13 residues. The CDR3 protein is CASSPTGLYGYTF. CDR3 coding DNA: TGTGCCAGTAGCCCAACAGGCCTCTATGGCTACACCTTC. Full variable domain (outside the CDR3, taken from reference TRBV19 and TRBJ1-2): DGGITQSPKYLFRKEGQNVTLSCEQNLNHDAMYWYRQDPGQGLRLIYYSQIVNDFQKGDIAEGYSVSREKKESFPLTVTSAQKNPTAFYLCASSPTGLYGYTFGSGTRLTVV.